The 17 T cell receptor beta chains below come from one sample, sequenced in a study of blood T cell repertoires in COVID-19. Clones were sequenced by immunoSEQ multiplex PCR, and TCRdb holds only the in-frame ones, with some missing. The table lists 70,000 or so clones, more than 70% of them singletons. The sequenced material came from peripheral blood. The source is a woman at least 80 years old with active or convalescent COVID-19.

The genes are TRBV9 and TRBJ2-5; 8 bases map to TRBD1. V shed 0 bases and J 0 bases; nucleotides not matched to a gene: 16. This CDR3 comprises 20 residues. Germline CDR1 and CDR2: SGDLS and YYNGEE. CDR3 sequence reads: CASSVGLGTGGAMYQETQYF. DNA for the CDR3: TGTGCCAGCAGCGTAGGGCTTGGGACAGGTGGTGCGATGTACCAAGAGACCCAGTACTTC.

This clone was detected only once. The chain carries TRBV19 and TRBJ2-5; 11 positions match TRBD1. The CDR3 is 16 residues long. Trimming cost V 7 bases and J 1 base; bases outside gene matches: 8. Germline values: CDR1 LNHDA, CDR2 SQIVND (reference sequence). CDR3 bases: TGTGCCAGTAAACCCCTCGGGACAGGGGGCCAAGAGACCCAGTACTTC. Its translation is CASKPLGTGGQETQYF.

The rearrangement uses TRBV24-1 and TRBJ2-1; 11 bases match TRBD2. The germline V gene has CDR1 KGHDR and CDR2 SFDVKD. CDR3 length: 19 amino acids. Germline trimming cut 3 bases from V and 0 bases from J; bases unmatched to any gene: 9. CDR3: CATSDPTSGGRSSYNEQFF. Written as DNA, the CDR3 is TGTGCCACCAGTGATCCAACTAGCGGGGGTCGGAGCTCCTACAATGAGCAGTTCTTC.

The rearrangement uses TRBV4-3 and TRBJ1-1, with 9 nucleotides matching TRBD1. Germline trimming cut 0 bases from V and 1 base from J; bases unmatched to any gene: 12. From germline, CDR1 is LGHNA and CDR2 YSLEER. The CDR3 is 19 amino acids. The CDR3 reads CASSQDPTGTGLGNTEAFF. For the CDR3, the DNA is TGCGCCAGCAGCCAAGATCCTACCGGGACAGGGTTGGGGAACACTGAAGCTTTCTTT.

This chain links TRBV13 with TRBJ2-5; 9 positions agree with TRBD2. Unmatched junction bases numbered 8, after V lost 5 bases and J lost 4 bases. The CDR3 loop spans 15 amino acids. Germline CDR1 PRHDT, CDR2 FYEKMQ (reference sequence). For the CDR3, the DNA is TGTGCCAGCAGCATCAGCGGGGGGTCCGGAGAGACCCAGTACTTC. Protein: CASSISGGSGETQYF.

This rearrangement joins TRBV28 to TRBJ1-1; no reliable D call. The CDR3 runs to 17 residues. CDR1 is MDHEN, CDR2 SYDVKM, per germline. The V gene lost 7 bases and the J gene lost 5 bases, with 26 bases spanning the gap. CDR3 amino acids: CASTPRGGRGGGTEAFF. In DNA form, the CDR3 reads TGTGCCAGCACGCCCCGGGGAGGGAGAGGAGGAGGAACTGAAGCTTTCTTT.

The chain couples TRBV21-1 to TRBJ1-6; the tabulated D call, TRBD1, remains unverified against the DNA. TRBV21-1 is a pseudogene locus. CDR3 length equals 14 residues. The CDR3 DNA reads TGTGCCAGCAGCAAGGGGACAGGGAGGTCACCCCTCCACTTT. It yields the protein CASSKGTGRSPLHF.

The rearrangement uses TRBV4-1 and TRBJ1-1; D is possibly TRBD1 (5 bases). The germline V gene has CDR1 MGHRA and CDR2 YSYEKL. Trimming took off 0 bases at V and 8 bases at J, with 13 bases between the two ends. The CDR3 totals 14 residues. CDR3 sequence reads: CASSQEVRGGEAFF. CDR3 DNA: TGCGCCAGCAGCCAAGAGGTGAGGGGAGGGGAAGCTTTCTTT.

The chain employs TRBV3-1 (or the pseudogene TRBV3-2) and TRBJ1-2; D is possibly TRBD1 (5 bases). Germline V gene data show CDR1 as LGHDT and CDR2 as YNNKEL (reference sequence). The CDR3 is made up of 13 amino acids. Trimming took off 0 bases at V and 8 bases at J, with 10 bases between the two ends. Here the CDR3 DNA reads TGTGCCAGCAGCCAAGAAAAGGGGCGCGGCTACACCTTC. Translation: CASSQEKGRGYTF.

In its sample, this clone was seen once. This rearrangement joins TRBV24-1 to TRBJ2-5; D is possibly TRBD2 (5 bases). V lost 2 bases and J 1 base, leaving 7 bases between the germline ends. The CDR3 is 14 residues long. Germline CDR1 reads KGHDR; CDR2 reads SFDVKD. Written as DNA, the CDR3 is TGTGCCACCAGTGATTCCCGGGGCCAAGAGACCCAGTACTTC. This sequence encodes CATSDSRGQETQYF.

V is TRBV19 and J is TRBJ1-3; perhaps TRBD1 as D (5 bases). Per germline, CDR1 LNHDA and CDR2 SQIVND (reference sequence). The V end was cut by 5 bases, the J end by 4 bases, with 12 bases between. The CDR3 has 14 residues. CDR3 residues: CASSETGDGNTIYF. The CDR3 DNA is TGTGCCAGTAGTGAAACGGGGGACGGAAACACCATATATTTT.

The CDR3 coding sequence is TGTGCCAGTGGACAGGGAGTGAACACTGAAGCTTTCTTT. Residues: CASGQGVNTEAFF. V and J are TRBV12-3 or TRBV12-4 and TRBJ1-1; 8 positions agree with TRBD1. Losses at the gene ends were 9 bases for V and 0 bases for J; bases not matched to a gene: 3. The CDR3 runs to 13 residues.

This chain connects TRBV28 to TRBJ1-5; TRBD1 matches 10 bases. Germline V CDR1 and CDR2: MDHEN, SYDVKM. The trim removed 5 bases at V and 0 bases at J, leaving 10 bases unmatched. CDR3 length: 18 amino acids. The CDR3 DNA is TGTGCCAGCAGTCCTCCCGGGACAGGGGAGTTTAGCAATCAGCCCCAGCATTTT. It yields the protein CASSPPGTGEFSNQPQHF.

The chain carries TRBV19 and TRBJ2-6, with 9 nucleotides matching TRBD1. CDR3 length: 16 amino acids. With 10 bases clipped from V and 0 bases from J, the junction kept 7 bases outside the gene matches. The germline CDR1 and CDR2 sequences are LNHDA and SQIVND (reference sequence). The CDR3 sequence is CATETGGLSGANVLTF. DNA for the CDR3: TGTGCCACCGAGACAGGGGGACTCTCTGGGGCCAACGTCCTGACTTTC.

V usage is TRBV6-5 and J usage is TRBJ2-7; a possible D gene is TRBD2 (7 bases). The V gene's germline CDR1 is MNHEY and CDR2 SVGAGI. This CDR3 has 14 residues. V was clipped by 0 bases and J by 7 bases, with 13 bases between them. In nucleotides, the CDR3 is TGTGCCAGCAGTTACTCTTCCGGGGGGCGGGAGCAGTACTTC. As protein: CASSYSSGGREQYF.

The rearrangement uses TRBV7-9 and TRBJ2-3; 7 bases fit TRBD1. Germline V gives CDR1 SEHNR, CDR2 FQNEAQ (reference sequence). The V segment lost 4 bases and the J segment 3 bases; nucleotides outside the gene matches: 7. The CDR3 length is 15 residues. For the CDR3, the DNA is TGTGCCAGCAGCTGGGGACAGCGCGCTACAGATACGCAGTATTTT. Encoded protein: CASSWGQRATDTQYF. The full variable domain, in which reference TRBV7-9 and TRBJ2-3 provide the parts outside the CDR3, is DTGVSQNPRHKITKRGQNVTFRCDPISEHNRLYWYRQTLGQGPEFLTYFQNEAQLEKSRLLSDRFSAERPKGSFSTLEIQRTEQGDSAMYLCASSWGQRATDTQYFGPGTRLTVL.

The CDR3 DNA reads TGTGCCACCCAACAGGGGCGCGGAAACACCATATATTTT. This codes for CATQQGRGNTIYF. The rearrangement links TRBV7-2 to TRBJ1-3, with TRBD1 matching over 7 bases. The CDR3 runs to 13 residues. Germline V gene lookup returns CDR1 SGHTA and CDR2 FQGNSA. Losses at the gene ends were 10 bases for V and 4 bases for J; bases not matched to a gene: 7.